This TCR beta chain was recorded in a study of response to subunit inactivated influenza vaccine. In the case of this clonotype: One junction end disagrees with the germline gene, perhaps due to a read error.

The CDR3 consists of 16 residues. The germline V gene has CDR1 SNHLY and CDR2 FYNNEI. One entry per CDR3 protein, called by TCRdb with MiXCR from the RT-PCR reads. The sample contains some 550,000 distinct CDR3 sequences, roughly 23% of which appear only once. The sample was also reused in another study, on T cells expressing NK-cell markers. That study reports: UMIs were included in TCR beta cDNA generated by 5'RACE template switching. All TCR beta repertoires analysed originated from sorted CD3+CD56+NKG2C+, CD3+CD56+NKG2C- and CD3+CD56-NKG2C+ T cells. One of the eight sequenced donors was seronegative, whereas the other seven were HCMV-seropositive. The study found dominant NKG2C+ clonotypes at roughly 1.0-8% of CD8+ T cells in about six donors.

The specimen was CD4+ T cells sorted from PBMCs, collected approximately 12 days after vaccination. This sequence was found in a man aged 45 to 65 who received an inactivated influenza vaccine. The chain combines TRBV2 with TRBJ2-3, with D possibly matching TRBD1 (5 bases). This CDR3 is CASRPPRQGLTYTQYF. For the CDR3, the DNA is TGTGCCAGCCGGCCCCCGCGCCAGGGCCTCACATATACGCAGTATTTT. Full variable domain (missing parts from reference TRBV2 and TRBJ2-3): EPEVTQTPSHQVTQMGQEVILRCVPISNHLYFYWYRQILGQKVEFLVSFYNNEISEKSEIFDDQFSVERPDGSNFTLKIRSTKLEDSAMYFCASRPPRQGLTYTQYFGPGTRLTVL.